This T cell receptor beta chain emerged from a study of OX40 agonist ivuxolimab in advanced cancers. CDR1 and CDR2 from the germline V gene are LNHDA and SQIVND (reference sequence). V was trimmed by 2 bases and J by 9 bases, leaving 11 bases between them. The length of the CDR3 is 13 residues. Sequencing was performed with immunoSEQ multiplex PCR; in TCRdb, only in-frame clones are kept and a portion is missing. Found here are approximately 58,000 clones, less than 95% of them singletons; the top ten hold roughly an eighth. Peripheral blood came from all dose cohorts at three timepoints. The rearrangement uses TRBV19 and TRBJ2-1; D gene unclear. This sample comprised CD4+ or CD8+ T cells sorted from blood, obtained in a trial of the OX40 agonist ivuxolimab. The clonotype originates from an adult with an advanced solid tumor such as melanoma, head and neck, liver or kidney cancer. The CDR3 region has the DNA TGTGCCAGTAGTATAACGAGTACAAGTGAGCAGTTCTTC. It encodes CASSITSTSEQFF.